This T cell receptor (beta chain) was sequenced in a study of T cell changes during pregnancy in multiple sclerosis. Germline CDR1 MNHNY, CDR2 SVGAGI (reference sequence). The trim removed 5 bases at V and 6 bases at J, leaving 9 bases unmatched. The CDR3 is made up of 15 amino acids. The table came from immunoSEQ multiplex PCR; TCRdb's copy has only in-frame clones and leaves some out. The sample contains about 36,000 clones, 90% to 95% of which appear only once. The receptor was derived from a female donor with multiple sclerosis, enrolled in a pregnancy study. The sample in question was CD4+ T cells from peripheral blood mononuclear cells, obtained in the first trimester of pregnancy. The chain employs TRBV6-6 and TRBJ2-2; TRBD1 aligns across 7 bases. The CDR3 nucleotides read TGTGCCAGCAGTAAAAACCCCGACAGGGCCGGGGAGCTGTTTTTT. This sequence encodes CASSKNPDRAGELFF.